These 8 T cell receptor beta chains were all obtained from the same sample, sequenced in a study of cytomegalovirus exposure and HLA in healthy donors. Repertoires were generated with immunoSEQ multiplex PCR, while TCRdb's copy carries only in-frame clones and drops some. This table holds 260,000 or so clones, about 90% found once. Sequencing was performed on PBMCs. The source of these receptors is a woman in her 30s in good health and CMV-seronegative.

The chain's CDR3 is CASSAHIYEQYF. The CDR3 nucleotides are TGTGCCAGCAGTGCCCACATCTACGAGCAGTACTTC. V usage is TRBV28 and J usage is TRBJ2-7; D ambiguous. CDR1 and CDR2 (germline): MDHEN, SYDVKM. This CDR3 contains 12 residues. Trimming cost V 5 bases and J 3 bases, with 8 bases left between them.

CDR3 nucleotide sequence: TGTGCCAGCAGCGTAGAACCCGTATATAGCAATCAGCCCCAGCATTTT. It encodes CASSVEPVYSNQPQHF. The rearrangement uses TRBV9 and TRBJ1-5; no definite D call. The CDR3 is 16 amino acids. Trimming shortened V by 0 bases and J by 0 bases, and 10 bases separated the two germline ends. Germline CDR1 is SGDLS and CDR2 is YYNGEE. Complete variable domain (other parts from reference TRBV9 and TRBJ1-5): DSGVTQTPKHLITATGQRVTLRCSPRSGDLSVYWYQQSLDQGLQFLIQYYNGEERAKGNILERFSAQQFPDLHSELNLSSLELGDSALYFCASSVEPVYSNQPQHFGDGTRLSIL.

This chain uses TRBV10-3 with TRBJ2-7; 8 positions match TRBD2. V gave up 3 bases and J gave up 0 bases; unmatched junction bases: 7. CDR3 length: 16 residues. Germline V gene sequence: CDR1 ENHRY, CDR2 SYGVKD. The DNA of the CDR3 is TGTGCCATCAGTGACTGGCGAGGGACTAGCTCCTACGAGCAGTACTTC. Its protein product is CAISDWRGTSSYEQYF.

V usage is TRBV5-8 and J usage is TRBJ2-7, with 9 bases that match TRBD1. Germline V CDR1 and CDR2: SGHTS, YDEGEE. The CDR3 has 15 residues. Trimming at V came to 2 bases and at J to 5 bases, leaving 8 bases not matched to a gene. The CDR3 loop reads CASSFRDRVFNEQYF. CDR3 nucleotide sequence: TGTGCCAGCAGCTTCCGGGACAGGGTCTTTAACGAGCAGTACTTC.

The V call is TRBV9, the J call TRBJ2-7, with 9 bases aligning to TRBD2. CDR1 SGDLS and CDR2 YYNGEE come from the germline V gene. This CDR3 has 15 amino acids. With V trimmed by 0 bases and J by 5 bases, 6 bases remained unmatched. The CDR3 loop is CASSVAGWTSDEQYF. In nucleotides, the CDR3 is TGTGCCAGCAGCGTAGCTGGGTGGACTAGCGACGAGCAGTACTTC.

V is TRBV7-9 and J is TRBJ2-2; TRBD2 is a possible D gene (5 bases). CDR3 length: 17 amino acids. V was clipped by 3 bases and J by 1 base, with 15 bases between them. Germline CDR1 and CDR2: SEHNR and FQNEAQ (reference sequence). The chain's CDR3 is CASSFPGSGWNTGELFF. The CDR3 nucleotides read TGTGCCAGCAGCTTCCCGGGGAGCGGATGGAACACCGGGGAGCTGTTTTTT.

As DNA, the CDR3 is TGTGCCAGCTCACCACCGGCGGGGTCCTACGAGCAGTACTTC. It translates to CASSPPAGSYEQYF. The V call is TRBV18, the J call TRBJ2-7; possibly TRBD2 for D (6 bases). This CDR3 has 14 amino acids. Germline V gene data show CDR1 as KGHSH and CDR2 as LQKENI. Trimming removed 0 bases at V and 1 base at J, with 7 bases between.

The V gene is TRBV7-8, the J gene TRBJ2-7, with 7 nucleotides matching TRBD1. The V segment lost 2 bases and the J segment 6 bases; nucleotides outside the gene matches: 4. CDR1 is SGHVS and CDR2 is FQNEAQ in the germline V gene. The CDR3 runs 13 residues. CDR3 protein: CASSLSGTVEQYF. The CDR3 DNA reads TGTGCCAGCAGCTTATCCGGGACAGTCGAGCAGTACTTC.